A selection of T cell receptor beta chains follows, all from one sample in a study of cytomegalovirus exposure and HLA in healthy donors. Libraries were prepared by immunoSEQ multiplex PCR; TCRdb keeps only in-frame clonotypes and omits some of them. Of some 120,000 clones listed, approximately 71% are singletons. Sequencing was carried out using PBMCs. These receptors all stem from a woman aged 45 to 65 in good health and CMV-seronegative. CDR3s include the opening cysteine and the closing phenylalanine or tryptophan. Each record gives: J gene, D gene, V gene, clone size, CDR3 DNA, CDR3 protein. D genes are given only for firm matches. Some rows have no size entry. The others give once, few or many, or a class for an expanded clone.

TRBJ1-5 | . | TRBV15 | . | TGTGCCACCAGCAGCGTTAACTTACAGGGTAGGCAGCCCCAGCATTTT | CATSSVNLQGRQPQHF
TRBJ2-5 | TRBD1 | TRBV2 | . | TGTGCCAGCAGATGGACAGGGGGCGGCCAAGAGACCCAGTACTTC | CASRWTGGGQETQYF
TRBJ1-6 | . | TRBV5-6 | . | TGTGCCAGCAGCTTGTTTATCCCGTGGGCGATAGATAATTCACCCCTCCACTTT | CASSLFIPWAIDNSPLHF
TRBJ2-1 | TRBD2 | TRBV7-9 | . | TGTGCCAGCAGCTTTCCCTTCCGACTAGCGGGACGGGGAAATGAGCAGTTCTTC | CASSFPFRLAGRGNEQFF
TRBJ1-3 | . | TRBV9 | . | TGTGCCAGCAGCGTAGGTGACTCAAACACCATATATTTT | CASSVGDSNTIYF
TRBJ1-2 | TRBD1 | TRBV5-6 | . | TGTGCCAGCGGCACAGCGGACAGGGAGTATGGCTACACCTTC | CASGTADREYGYTF
TRBJ2-1 | TRBD2 | TRBV4-3 | . | TGCGCCAGCAGCCAAGATGTTCTAGCGGGTGGGGGGGAGCAGTTCTTC | CASSQDVLAGGGEQFF
TRBJ2-4 | . | TRBV11-2 | . | TGTGCCAGCAGCTTAGACTACGGGGGTAGCAACTCTCAGTACTTC | CASSLDYGGSNSQYF
TRBJ2-7 | . | TRBV10-3 | . | TGTGCCATCAGTGAGTCCGGGGGACCAACCTACGAGCAGTACTTC | CAISESGGPTYEQYF
TRBJ1-2 | . | TRBV15 | once | TGTGCCACCAGCCCTCCCGAGGGCGGTCATTATGGCTACACCTTC | CATSPPEGGHYGYTF
TRBJ2-7 | . | TRBV6-1 | . | TGTGCCAGCAAGGAGATCTACGAGCAGTACTTC | CASKEIYEQYF
TRBJ2-7 | . | TRBV18 | . | TGTGCCAGCTCTTCCCGACAGATCCGGGACGAGCAGTACTTC | CASSSRQIRDEQYF
TRBJ2-5 | TRBD1 | TRBV5-6 | . | TGTGCCAGCGAGGGGACAGGGTTTGTTGAAGAGACCCAGTACTTC | CASEGTGFVEETQYF
TRBJ2-2 | TRBD2 | TRBV18 | . | TGTGCCAGCTCGTCAGCGGGGGCAGACACCGGGGAGCTGTTTTTT | CASSSAGADTGELFF
TRBJ2-1 | TRBD2 | TRBV9 | . | TGTGCCAGCAGCGTAGGACTAGCGGGAAGGGATGAGCAGTTCTTC | CASSVGLAGRDEQFF
TRBJ2-4 | . | TRBV7-9 | once | TGTGCCAGCAGCCATAGAGTTACCGGAAACATTCAGTACTTC | CASSHRVTGNIQYF
TRBJ2-2 | TRBD1 | TRBV4-3 | once | TGCGCCAGCAGCCAAGACCCCCCAACAGGGGGTAAGGGCACCGGGGAGCTGTTTTTT | CASSQDPPTGGKGTGELFF
TRBJ2-2 | TRBD1 | TRBV27 | . | TGTGCCAGCAGCACCGGGACAGGGATGTACGGGGAGCTGTTTTTT | CASSTGTGMYGELFF
TRBJ2-7 | . | TRBV27 | . | TGTGCCAGCTCCCAGGTGGGGGGTAGCGAGCAGTACTTC | CASSQVGGSEQYF
TRBJ2-3 | . | TRBV30 | . | TGTGCCTGGAGTGGGATAGCGACTAGCACAGATACGCAGTATTTT | CAWSGIATSTDTQYF
TRBJ2-6 | . | TRBV30 | once | TGTGCCTGGAGTCCCGGGGATACTGGGGCCAACGTCCTGACTTTC | CAWSPGDTGANVLTF
TRBJ2-1 | . | TRBV9 | . | TGTGCCAGCAGCGTAGATGTAGCGGAGGGCTTTGAGCAGTTCTTC | CASSVDVAEGFEQFF
TRBJ2-1 | . | TRBV30 | . | TGTGCCTGGGATAGGGGCTCCTACAATGAGCAGTTCTTC | CAWDRGSYNEQFF
TRBJ1-3 | . | TRBV5-1 | once | TGCGCCAGCAGCTTGGACTTGGGTGCAGGGGACACCATATATTTT | CASSLDLGAGDTIYF
TRBJ2-3 | . | TRBV9 | few | TGTGCCAGCAGCGTAGAGGGGGTAGTGAGGCCAGATACGCAGTATTTT | CASSVEGVVRPDTQYF
TRBJ1-1 | TRBD1 | TRBV7-2 | . | TGTGCCAGCAGCGGACAGGGGGCGCGTACTGAAGCTTTCTTT | CASSGQGARTEAFF
TRBJ1-1 | . | TRBV2 | . | TGTGCCAGCAGTGCCTTGCGACTGACGAACACTGAAGCTTTCTTT | CASSALRLTNTEAFF
TRBJ1-1 | . | TRBV5-6 | . | TGTGCCAGCAGCTCCGGGACTCGTAATCATGAAGCTTTCTTT | CASSSGTRNHEAFF
TRBJ2-1 | . | TRBV30 | . | TGTGCCTGGGGCGGGGCGGAGCAGTTCTTC | CAWGGAEQFF
TRBJ1-2 | TRBD1 | TRBV4-3 | few | TGCGCCAGCAGCCAAGTTGGTCTACAGGGGATTGGAGGCTACACCTTC | CASSQVGLQGIGGYTF
TRBJ1-4 | TRBD1 | TRBV5-4 | few | TGTGCCAGCAGCTTGGGACAGGGGAATTATGAAAAACTGTTTTTT | CASSLGQGNYEKLFF
TRBJ2-7 | TRBD2 | TRBV7-2 | . | TGTGCCAGCAGCGCGACTAGCGATCCCTACGAGCAGTACTTC | CASSATSDPYEQYF
TRBJ1-1 | . | TRBV5-4 | few | TGTGCCAGCAGCCGGGGGATAGCATCGGGGAACACTGAAGCTTTCTTT | CASSRGIASGNTEAFF
TRBJ2-1 | TRBD2 | TRBV6-5 | . | TGTGCCAGCAGTTCCAGCGGGAGCTCCTACAATGAGCAGTTCTTC | CASSSSGSSYNEQFF
TRBJ2-3 | . | TRBV4-2 | . | TGTGCCAGCACGGGGGACACAGATACGCAGTATTTT | CASTGDTDTQYF
TRBJ1-3 | . | TRBV19 | . | TGTGCCAGTAGCGGGGGGCTCAGCTCTGGAAACACCATATATTTT | CASSGGLSSGNTIYF
TRBJ1-1 | . | TRBV7-2 | . | TGTGCCAGCAGCTTAGGGACACCCAACACTGAAGCTTTCTTT | CASSLGTPNTEAFF
TRBJ2-2 | TRBD1 | TRBV25-1 | few | TGTGCCAGCACTGTAACAGGGGACACCGGGGAGCTGTTTTTT | CASTVTGDTGELFF